The clone carrying this T cell receptor (beta chain) was recorded a few times. Both iRepertoire HTBI primers and Arm-PCR of CDR3 regions were used to build the TCR beta libraries. TCRdb passed the multiplex PCR reads through MiXCR, listing each CDR3 protein once. In the table there are hundreds of thousands of distinct CDR3 sequences, 15% to 20% of which are singletons. Time point reported: newly diagnosed GD, antithyroid drugs for less than 3 months. PBMC-derived RNA was used for the TCR library. This entry is derived from a study of regulatory T cells in long-lasting Graves disease. The CDR3 sequence is 12 residues long. Germline CDR1 and CDR2: DFQATT and SNEGSKA (reference sequence). V dropped 2 bases and J dropped 7 bases, with 11 bases sitting between them. These data were also reused for a study on T cells in Graves' hyperthyroidism and ophthalmopathy.

This clonotype was sampled from a man aged 18 to 30 with Graves disease. The specimen was peripheral blood mononuclear cells (PBMCs), collected at new diagnosis, from a patient treated with antithyroid drugs. V usage is TRBV20-1 and J usage is TRBJ1-1, with D possibly matching TRBD1 (5 bases). DNA for the CDR3: TGCAGTGCTAGAAAAACAGGAGTTGAAGCTTTCTTT. Protein product: CSARKTGVEAFF.